This T cell receptor (beta chain) is from a study of T cells in Graves' hyperthyroidism and ophthalmopathy. Study-wide context: Peripheral blood collection took place at initial diagnosis, before any treatment. Overall study results and limits: Onset of ophthalmopathy came a median about 6.5 months after the model predicted it.

CDR3 length: 16 amino acids. The V end was cut by 2 bases, the J end by 3 bases, with 17 bases between. Germline CDR1 and CDR2: SGHAT and FQNNGV. This clonotype was seen ten or more times. Its target is not known. Using RNA transcripts as the source, TCR beta CDR3 regions were amplified. Using the HTBI primer set, a first-round RT-PCR was run on the TCR CDR3. Each CDR3 protein is one row after TCRdb ran MiXCR on the multiplex PCR reads. The table includes hundreds of thousands of distinct CDR3 sequences, approximately 15% detected once. Patients counted as stable if ophthalmopathy did not develop within 18 months.

The sample consisted of blood. The TCR originated in a woman in her 30s with Graves' hyperthyroidism. The chain uses TRBV11-2 and TRBJ2-7; D call uncertain. CDR3 region: CASSLYPTGPSYEQYF. CDR3 DNA: TGTGCCAGCAGCTTATACCCCACCGGACCAAGCTACGAGCAGTACTTC. The full variable domain, rest sourced from reference TRBV11-2 and TRBJ2-7, is EAGVAQSPRYKIIEKRQSVAFWCNPISGHATLYWYQQILGQGPKLLIQFQNNGVVDDSQLPKDRFSAERLKGVDSTLKIQPAKLEDSAVYLCASSLYPTGPSYEQYFGPGTRLTVT.